The TCR beta chain under discussion was sequenced for a study of Ad26.COV2.S vaccination and SARS-CoV-2 variants. Germline values: CDR1 KGHSH, CDR2 LQKENI. The V gene lost 0 bases and the J gene lost 4 bases, with 0 bases spanning the gap. The CDR3 covers 12 residues. TCRdb keeps only in-frame clones here, not all; method: immunoSEQ multiplex PCR. Here the sample spans about 390,000 clones, around 85% being singletons. A word on this clone: Distinct nucleotide sequences in the sample also encode this CDR3.

The treatment: about 20 received Ad26.COV2.S at low or high dose, single or two shots; about 5 received placebo; per-sample allocation not given. Samples came from day 63 after the first vaccine or placebo injection. The administered vaccine (an Ad26 vector) expressed Wuhan-strain SARS-CoV-2 spike. Source: peripheral blood, taken in a trial of Ad26.COV2.S vaccine versus placebo. The sequence derives from a person between 18 and 59 years old who received the Ad26.COV2.S COVID-19 vaccine or a placebo. The gene calls are TRBV18 and TRBJ2-2; no definite D call. DNA for the CDR3: TGTGCCAGCTCACCACCCACCGGGGAGCTGTTTTTT. It translates to CASSPPTGELFF.